Below are 14 T cell receptor beta chains sequenced from a single sample in a study of OX40 agonist ivuxolimab in advanced cancers. Some clones are missing from TCRdb's copy, which holds only in-frame ones; the method was immunoSEQ multiplex PCR. The profile shows approximately 58,000 clones, around 86% of them singletons. Specimen: CD4+ or CD8+ T cells sorted from blood, collected in a trial of the OX40 agonist ivuxolimab. These receptors originate from an adult with an advanced solid tumor such as melanoma, head and neck, liver or kidney cancer.

The rearrangement links TRBV6-5 to TRBJ2-5, with 9 bases lining up with TRBD1. Germline CDR1 is MNHEY and CDR2 is SVGAGI. The CDR3 is made up of 13 amino acids. Unmatched junction bases numbered 5, after V lost 7 bases and J lost 5 bases. DNA of the CDR3: TGTGCCAGCAAGGGGACAGGGAGGGAGACCCAGTACTTC. This encodes CASKGTGRETQYF.

V and J are TRBV5-1 and TRBJ2-2, with a possible D match to TRBD1 (5 bases). CDR3 length equals 15 residues. Germline CDR1 is SGHRS and CDR2 is YFSETQ. V shed 4 bases and J shed 3 bases, with 13 bases lying between them. In DNA, the CDR3 is TGCGCCAGCAGCCCCGGGCAGGGTGACACCGGGGAGCTGTTTTTT. This encodes CASSPGQGDTGELFF.

The chain couples TRBV30 to TRBJ2-7; D is perhaps TRBD1 or TRBD2 (5 bases each). V was cut by 4 bases and J by 7 bases, with 17 bases left in between. The CDR3 covers 13 residues. Germline CDR1 reads GTSNPN; CDR2 reads SVGIG (reference sequence). The CDR3 DNA reads as TGTGCCTGGAACCGGGACGCCACTTCGGAGCAGTACTTC. It specifies CAWNRDATSEQYF. The full variable domain, rest sourced from reference TRBV30 and TRBJ2-7, is SQTIHQWPATLVQPVGSPLSLECTVEGTSNPNLYWYRQAAGRGLQLLFYSVGIGQISSEVPQNLSASRPQDRQFILSSKKLLLSDSGFYLCAWNRDATSEQYFGPGTRLTVT.

The rearrangement links TRBV6-6 to TRBJ1-6; 9 bases agree with TRBD1. The germline gives CDR1 MNHNY, CDR2 SVGAGI (reference sequence). After removal of 4 bases from V and 7 bases from J, the junction contained 2 bases not matched to a gene. The CDR3 extends over 14 amino acids. The CDR3 sequence: CASSSDRGNSPLHF. CDR3 coding DNA: TGTGCCAGCAGTTCGGACAGGGGAAATTCACCCCTCCACTTT.

The rearrangement uses TRBV5-1 and TRBJ2-7; TRBD2 matches 8 bases. This CDR3 has 14 residues. J lost 6 bases, V lost 3 bases, and 8 bases had no gene match. Per the germline V gene, CDR1 is SGHRS and CDR2 is YFSETQ. CDR3 bases: TGCGCCAGCAGCTCTGGAGCGGGGGTAGGCGAGCAGTACTTC. Its protein product is CASSSGAGVGEQYF.

With respect to this clone: A read error may produce the germline difference seen at one junction end. This specimen includes other DNA sequences encoding the same CDR3. The chain links TRBV7-9 to TRBJ2-1, with 7 bases matching TRBD1. The CDR3 is 13 amino acids. Germline V lookup: CDR1 SEHNR, CDR2 FQNEAQ (reference sequence). In DNA form, the CDR3 reads TGTGCCAGCAGCCCGAGGGGGCCTAGTGAGCAATTCTTC. Translating gives CASSPRGPSEQFF.

This chain joins TRBV11-2 and TRBJ2-3, with D possibly matching TRBD2 (7 bases). The CDR3 runs to 16 residues. Trimming removed 7 bases at V and 0 bases at J, with 17 bases between. Germline V gene sequence: CDR1 SGHAT, CDR2 FQNNGV. The CDR3 here is CASKRRGGPSTDTQYF. CDR3 nucleotides: TGTGCCAGCAAACGAAGGGGGGGACCTAGCACAGATACGCAGTATTTT.

V and J are TRBV19 and TRBJ2-3; TRBD2 is a possible D gene (5 bases). Germline CDR1 LNHDA, CDR2 SQIVND (reference sequence). This CDR3 spans 15 amino acids. V was clipped by 11 bases and J by 2 bases, with 20 bases between them. The CDR3 reads CASKGFGRDTDTQYF. CDR3 nucleotide sequence: TGTGCCTCAAAGGGTTTCGGACGGGACACAGATACGCAGTATTTT. Complete variable domain (other parts from reference TRBV19 and TRBJ2-3): DGGITQSPKYLFRKEGQNVTLSCEQNLNHDAMYWYRQDPGQGLRLIYYSQIVNDFQKGDIAEGYSVSREKKESFPLTVTSAQKNPTAFYLCASKGFGRDTDTQYFGPGTRLTVL.

V and J are TRBV18 and TRBJ2-5; D is perhaps TRBD1 (5 bases). The V end was cut by 4 bases, the J end by 5 bases, with 8 bases between. This CDR3 comprises 12 residues. Per germline, CDR1 KGHSH and CDR2 LQKENI. The CDR3 DNA sequence: TGTGCCAGCTCACGAAGGGGTGAGACCCAGTACTTC. It encodes CASSRRGETQYF.

V usage is TRBV7-6 and J usage is TRBJ1-2, with 7 bases identical to TRBD1. J lost 6 bases, V lost 1 base, and 5 bases had no gene match. CDR1 and CDR2 (germline): SGHVS, FNYEAQ. The CDR3 is 14 residues long. This CDR3 reads CASSLDPGGHGYTF. The CDR3 DNA reads as TGTGCCAGCAGCTTAGATCCAGGGGGGCATGGCTACACCTTC.

This chain connects TRBV5-5 to TRBJ1-3; the match to TRBD1 covers 9 bases. From germline, CDR1 is SGHKS and CDR2 YYEKEE (reference sequence). The CDR3 contains 17 residues. Germline trimming cut 4 bases from V and 0 bases from J; bases unmatched to any gene: 8. CDR3: CASSNRTGASSGNTIYF. CDR3 bases: TGTGCCAGCAGCAATCGGACAGGGGCCAGCTCTGGAAACACCATATATTTT. Full variable domain (remainder filled in from reference TRBV5-5 and TRBJ1-3): DAGVTQSPTHLIKTRGQQVTLRCSPISGHKSVSWYQQVLGQGPQFIFQYYEKEERGRGNFPDRFSARQFPNYSSELNVNALLLGDSALYLCASSNRTGASSGNTIYFGEGSWLTVV.

The chain recombines TRBV28 with TRBJ1-2; D is perhaps TRBD1 (6 bases). Germline CDR1 and CDR2: MDHEN and SYDVKM. CDR3 length equals 16 residues. Trimming pared 4 bases from V and 8 bases from J, leaving 23 bases between. CDR3 in amino acids: CASSSRRTVKLGGYTF. The CDR3 DNA sequence: TGTGCCAGCAGTTCCCGCCGGACAGTTAAACTGGGGGGCTACACCTTC.

The chain carries TRBV28 and TRBJ2-3; D gene ambiguous. The germline V and J ends were trimmed by 7 bases and 2 bases, with 10 bases remaining between them. This CDR3 has 13 residues. Germline-derived CDR1 and CDR2 are MDHEN and SYDVKM. In DNA form, the CDR3 reads TGTGCCAGCACAACTACCGACACAGATACGCAGTATTTT. It encodes CASTTTDTDTQYF.

V is TRBV28 and J is TRBJ2-5, with TRBD2 as a possible D gene (5 bases). V was shortened by 0 bases and J by 7 bases, with 15 bases between the two germline ends. Germline values: CDR1 MDHEN, CDR2 SYDVKM. The CDR3 is 15 residues long. The CDR3 reads CASSLWLADHRTQYF. CDR3 nucleotide sequence: TGTGCCAGCAGTTTATGGCTAGCAGACCATCGGACCCAGTACTTC.